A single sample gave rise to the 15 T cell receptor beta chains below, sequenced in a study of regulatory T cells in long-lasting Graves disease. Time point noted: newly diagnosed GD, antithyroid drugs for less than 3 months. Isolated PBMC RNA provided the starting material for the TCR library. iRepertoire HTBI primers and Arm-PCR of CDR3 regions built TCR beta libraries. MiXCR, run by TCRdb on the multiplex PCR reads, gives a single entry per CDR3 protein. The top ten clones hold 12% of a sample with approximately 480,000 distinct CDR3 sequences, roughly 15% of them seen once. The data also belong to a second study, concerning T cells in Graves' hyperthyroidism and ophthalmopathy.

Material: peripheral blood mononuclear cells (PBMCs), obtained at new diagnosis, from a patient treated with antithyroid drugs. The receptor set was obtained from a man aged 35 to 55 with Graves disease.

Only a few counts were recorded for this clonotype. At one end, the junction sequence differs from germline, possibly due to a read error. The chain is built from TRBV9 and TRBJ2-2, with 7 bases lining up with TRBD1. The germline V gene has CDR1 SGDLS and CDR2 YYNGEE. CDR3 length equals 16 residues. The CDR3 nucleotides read TGTGCCAGCAGCGTAGAAAGGGACAGCAACACCGGGGAGCTATTTTTT. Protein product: CASSVERDSNTGELFF.

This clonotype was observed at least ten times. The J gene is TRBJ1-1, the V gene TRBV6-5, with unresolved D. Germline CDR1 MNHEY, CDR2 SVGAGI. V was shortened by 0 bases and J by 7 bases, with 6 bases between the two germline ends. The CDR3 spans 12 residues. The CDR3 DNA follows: TGTGCCAGCAGTTACTCGAAGATTGAAGCTTTCTTT. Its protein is CASSYSKIEAFF.

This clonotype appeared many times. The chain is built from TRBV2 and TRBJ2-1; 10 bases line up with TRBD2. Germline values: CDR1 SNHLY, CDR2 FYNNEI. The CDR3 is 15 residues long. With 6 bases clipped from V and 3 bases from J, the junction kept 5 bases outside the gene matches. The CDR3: CASRTGLAVYNEQFF. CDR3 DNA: TGTGCCAGCAGAACCGGACTAGCGGTCTACAATGAGCAGTTCTTC.

The CDR3: CASRTGGNTGELFF. The DNA of the CDR3 is TGTGCCAGTAGGACAGGGGGAAACACCGGGGAGCTGTTTTTT. The rearrangement joins TRBV19 to TRBJ2-2, with 9 bases matching TRBD1. V shed 6 bases and J 2 bases; nucleotides not matched to a gene: 1. The CDR3 has 14 residues. Germline V gene sequence: CDR1 LNHDA, CDR2 SQIVND (reference sequence).

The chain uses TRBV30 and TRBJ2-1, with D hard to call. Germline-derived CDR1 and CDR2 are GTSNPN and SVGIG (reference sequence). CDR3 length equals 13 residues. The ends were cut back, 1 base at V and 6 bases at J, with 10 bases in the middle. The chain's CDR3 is CAWSGRVFNEQFF. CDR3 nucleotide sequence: TGTGCCTGGAGTGGCCGCGTATTCAATGAGCAGTTCTTC. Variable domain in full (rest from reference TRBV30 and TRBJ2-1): SQTIHQWPATLVQPVGSPLSLECTVEGTSNPNLYWYRQAAGRGLQLLFYSVGIGQISSEVPQNLSASRPQDRQFILSSKKLLLSDSGFYLCAWSGRVFNEQFFGPGTRLTVL.

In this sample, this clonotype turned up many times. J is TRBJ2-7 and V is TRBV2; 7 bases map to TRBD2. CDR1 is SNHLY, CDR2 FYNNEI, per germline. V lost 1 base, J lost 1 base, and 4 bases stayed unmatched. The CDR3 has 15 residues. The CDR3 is CASSEGGGLSYEQYF. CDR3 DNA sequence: TGTGCCAGCAGTGAAGGCGGGGGATTGTCCTACGAGCAGTACTTC. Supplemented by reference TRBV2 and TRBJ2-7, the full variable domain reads EPEVTQTPSHQVTQMGQEVILRCVPISNHLYFYWYRQILGQKVEFLVSFYNNEISEKSEIFDDQFSVERPDGSNFTLKIRSTKLEDSAMYFCASSEGGGLSYEQYFGPGTRLTVT.

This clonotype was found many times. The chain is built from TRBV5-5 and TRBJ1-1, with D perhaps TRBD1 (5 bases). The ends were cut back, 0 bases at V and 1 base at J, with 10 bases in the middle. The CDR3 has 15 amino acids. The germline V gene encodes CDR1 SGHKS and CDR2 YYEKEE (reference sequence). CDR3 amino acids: CASSLEQAKNTEAFF. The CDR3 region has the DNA TGTGCCAGCAGCTTGGAACAGGCGAAGAACACTGAAGCTTTCTTT.

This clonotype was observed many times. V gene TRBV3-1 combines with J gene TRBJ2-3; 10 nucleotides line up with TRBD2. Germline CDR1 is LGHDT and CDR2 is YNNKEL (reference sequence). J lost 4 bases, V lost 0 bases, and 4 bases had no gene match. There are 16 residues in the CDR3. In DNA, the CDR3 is TGTGCCAGCAGCCAAGATTTTCTAGCGGGAGCAGATACGCAGTATTTT. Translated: CASSQDFLAGADTQYF.

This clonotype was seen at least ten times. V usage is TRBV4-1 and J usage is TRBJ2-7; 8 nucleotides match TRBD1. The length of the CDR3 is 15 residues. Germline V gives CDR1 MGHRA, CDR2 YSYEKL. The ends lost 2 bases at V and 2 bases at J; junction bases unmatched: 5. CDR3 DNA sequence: TGCGCCAGCAGCCAAAACCCGGGACAGGCCTACGAGCAGTACTTC. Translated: CASSQNPGQAYEQYF.

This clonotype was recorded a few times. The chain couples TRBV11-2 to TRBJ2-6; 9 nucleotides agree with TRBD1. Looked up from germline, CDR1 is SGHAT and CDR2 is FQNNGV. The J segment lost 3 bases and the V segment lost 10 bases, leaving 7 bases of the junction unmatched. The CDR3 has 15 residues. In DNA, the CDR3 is TGTGCCATAAAAGGGACAGGGTTTGGGGCCAACGTCCTGACTTTC. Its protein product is CAIKGTGFGANVLTF.

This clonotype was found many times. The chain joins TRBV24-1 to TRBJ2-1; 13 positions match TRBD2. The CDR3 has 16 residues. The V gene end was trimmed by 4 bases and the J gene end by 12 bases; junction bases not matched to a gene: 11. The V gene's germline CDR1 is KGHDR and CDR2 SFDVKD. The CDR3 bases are TGTGCCACCAGTGACCGCGGGACTAGCGGGAAGGTGGGGCAGTTCTTC. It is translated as CATSDRGTSGKVGQFF.

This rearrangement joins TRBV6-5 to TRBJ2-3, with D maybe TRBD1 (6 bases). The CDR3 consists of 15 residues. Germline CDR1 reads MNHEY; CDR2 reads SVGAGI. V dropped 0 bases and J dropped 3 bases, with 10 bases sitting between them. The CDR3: CASSYSGQITDTQYF. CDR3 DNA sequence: TGTGCCAGCAGTTACTCTGGACAGATAACAGATACGCAGTATTTT.

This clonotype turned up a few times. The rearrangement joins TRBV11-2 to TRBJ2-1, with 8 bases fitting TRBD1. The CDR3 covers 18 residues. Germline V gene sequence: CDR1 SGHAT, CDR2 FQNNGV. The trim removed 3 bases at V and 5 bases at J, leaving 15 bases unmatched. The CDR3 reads CASSLRGRGPSHNNEQFF. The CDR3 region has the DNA TGTGCCAGCAGCTTGCGGGGCAGGGGGCCTTCACACAACAATGAGCAGTTCTTC.

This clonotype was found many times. DNA for the CDR3: TGTGCCAGCGGGGGGACAGGGTTGGATGAGCAGTTCTTC. Its protein product is CASGGTGLDEQFF. The chain joins TRBV12-3 or TRBV12-4 to TRBJ2-1, with 9 positions matching TRBD1. This CDR3 comprises 13 residues. V shed 8 bases, J shed 8 bases, and the junction held 7 bases outside the gene matches.

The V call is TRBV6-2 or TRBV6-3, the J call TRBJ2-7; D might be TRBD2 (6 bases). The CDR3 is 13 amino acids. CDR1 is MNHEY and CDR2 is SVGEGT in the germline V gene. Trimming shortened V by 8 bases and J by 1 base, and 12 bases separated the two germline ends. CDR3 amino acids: CASGIAVSYEQYF. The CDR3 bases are TGTGCCAGCGGGATAGCGGTTTCCTACGAGCAGTACTTC.